Presented here are 13 T cell receptor beta chains from one specimen sequenced in a study of kidney transplant recipient with SARS-CoV-2 infection. TCRdb independently ran MiXCR on the reads; one entry per CDR3 protein. There are 200,000 to 300,000 distinct CDR3 sequences in the sample; 25% to 30% occur only once, and 7% to 8% lies in the top ten. Specimen: a blood sample, collected at baseline and on day 111 from a kidney transplant recipient. These receptor sequences come from a young adult male patient who had COVID-19 and was a kidney transplant recipient. The graft donor may be the source of some T cells.

With regard to this clonotype: A much bigger clone sits one base away, suggesting this may be a read error. The chain employs TRBV12-3 or TRBV12-4 and TRBJ2-7; D uncertain. The J call may be faulty, since TRBJ1-2 better matches the DNA end. The CDR3 extends over 17 amino acids. The CDR3 DNA reads as TGTGCCAGCAGTGATCGGCGCACAGCAGGAAAGGCCTATGGCTACACCTTC. Amino acids: CASSDRRTAGKAYGYTF.

This clonotype has ten or more counts. The chain is built from TRBV7-4 and TRBJ1-2, with D hard to call. This CDR3 contains 17 residues. The germline V and J ends were trimmed by 5 bases and 4 bases, with 23 bases remaining between them. Germline V lookup: CDR1 SGHVT, CDR2 SQSDAQ. The CDR3 reads CASSEILSARKTYGYTF. Written as DNA, the CDR3 is TGTGCCAGCAGCGAGATTCTTTCAGCTCGAAAGACCTATGGCTACACCTTC.

About this clonotype: A much larger clone lies one base from this, so it may be a read error. The chain joins TRBV7-2 to TRBJ2-2; D uncertain. The CDR3 has 15 amino acids. Trimming removed 5 bases at V and 3 bases at J, with 13 bases between. Germline loops: CDR1 SGHTA, CDR2 FQGNSA. The CDR3 sequence is CASSLPMLHTGELFF. CDR3 bases: TGTGCCAGCAGCCTCCCGATGCTACACACCGGGGAGCTGTTTTTT.

There are many counts of this clonotype. The chain joins TRBV9 to TRBJ1-2, with TRBD1 as a possible D gene (5 bases). The CDR3 extends over 16 amino acids. Deletions cut 2 bases from V and 2 bases from J, with 16 bases between. The germline CDR1 and CDR2 sequences are SGDLS and YYNGEE. The CDR3 loop reads CASSVSGTEPNYGYTF. CDR3 in DNA: TGTGCCAGCAGCGTCTCTGGGACTGAGCCAAACTATGGCTACACCTTC.

This rearrangement joins TRBV6-7 to TRBJ1-2; no definite D call. TRBV6-7 counts as an open reading frame of uncertain function. Trimming removed 4 bases at V and 4 bases at J, with 22 bases between. This CDR3 has 17 amino acids. The DNA of the CDR3 is TGTGCCAGCAGTTTTGCCGAGCGTATTTGGAAGACCTATGGCTACACCTTC. This codes for CASSFAERIWKTYGYTF.

The rearrangement joins TRBV27 to TRBJ2-6, with D tentatively TRBD1 or TRBD2 (5 bases each). CDR1 is MNHEY, CDR2 SMNVEV, per germline (reference sequence). The ends were cut back, 8 bases at V and 0 bases at J, with 14 bases in the middle. The CDR3 consists of 16 residues. For the CDR3, the DNA is TGTGCCAGCGGGGGAGTGGGTCTCTCTGGGGCCAACGTCCTGACTTTC. Its protein product is CASGGVGLSGANVLTF.

With respect to this clonotype: This may stem from a read error, because a much larger clone lies one nucleotide away. The rearrangement joins TRBV5-1 to TRBJ1-2; D not resolved. The CDR3 sequence is 16 residues long. Germline V gene sequence: CDR1 SGHRS, CDR2 YFSETQ. The CDR3, as DNA: TGCGCCAGCAACCAGATATCGGTTCGAAAGACCTATGGCCACACCTTC. This gives the protein CASNQISVRKTYGHTF.

With respect to this clonotype: It may be a read error: a sequence one base away is much more abundant. CDR3 DNA sequence: TGCGCCAGCGGCCAAGATCAAACAGGGGGCCACGAGCAGTACTTC. Its protein product is CASGQDQTGGHEQYF. This chain uses TRBV4-3 with TRBJ2-7; 9 nucleotides agree with TRBD1. Germline assignment: CDR1 LGHNA and CDR2 YSLEER. The CDR3 contains 15 residues.

V is TRBV25-1 and J is TRBJ1-2; D unclear. Germline values: CDR1 MGHDK, CDR2 SYGVNS. The CDR3 is 17 residues long. The V end lost 4 bases, the J end lost 4 bases, and 22 bases lay between the germline ends. The CDR3 sequence is CASSVRSELGKTYGYTF. Here the CDR3 DNA reads TGTGCCAGCAGTGTGCGATCAGAACTGGGAAAGACCTATGGCTACACCTTC.

This clonotype was seen at least ten times. The chain combines TRBV30 with TRBJ2-2, with a tentative D call TRBD1 (6 bases). V lost 8 bases to trimming and J lost 4 bases, with 17 bases between them. CDR1 is GTSNPN and CDR2 is SVGIG in the germline V gene (reference sequence). This CDR3 spans 14 amino acids. The CDR3 loop reads CAGNREWATGELFF. The CDR3, as DNA: TGTGCCGGGAACAGGGAGTGGGCCACCGGGGAGCTGTTTTTT.

In this sample, this clonotype turned up many times. An end of the junction does not agree with germline; a read error may underlie this. The chain is built from TRBV20-1 and TRBJ2-7, with 8 bases fitting TRBD1. This CDR3 region has 10 residues. Per the germline V gene, CDR1 is DFQATT and CDR2 is SNEGSKA (reference sequence). The CDR3: CSAGTGPLRF. CDR3 coding DNA: TGCAGTGCTGGGACAGGACCCTTACGGTTC.

This clonotype appeared a few times. This chain links TRBV20-1 with TRBJ2-7; the match to TRBD2 covers 10 bases. V was pared by 0 bases and J by 4 bases, with 6 bases of the junction left unmatched. Per the germline V gene, CDR1 is DFQATT and CDR2 is SNEGSKA (reference sequence). This CDR3 comprises 15 residues. This CDR3 reads CSARDTGLAMYEQYF. The CDR3 region has the DNA TGCAGTGCTAGAGATACGGGACTAGCGATGTACGAGCAGTACTTC.

Comments on this clonotype: This may stem from a read error, because a much larger clone lies one nucleotide away. This rearrangement joins TRBV9 to TRBJ1-4; D perhaps matches TRBD1 (5 bases). CDR1 SGDLS and CDR2 YYNGEE come from the germline V gene. With 2 bases removed from V and 6 bases from J, the gap between germline ends came to 17 bases. This CDR3 contains 16 residues. The CDR3 is CASSVRLGGVDEKLFF. The CDR3 DNA sequence: TGTGCCAGCAGCGTCCGGTTGGGGGGTGTTGATGAAAAACTGTTTTTT.